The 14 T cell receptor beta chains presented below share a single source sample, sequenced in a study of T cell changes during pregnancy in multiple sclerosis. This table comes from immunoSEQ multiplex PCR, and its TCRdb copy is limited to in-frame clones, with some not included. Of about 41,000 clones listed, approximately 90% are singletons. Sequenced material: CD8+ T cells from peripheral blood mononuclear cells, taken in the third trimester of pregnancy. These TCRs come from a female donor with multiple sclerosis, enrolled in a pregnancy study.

The CDR3 DNA reads as TGTGCCAGCAGCTCATACTCAAACACTGAAGCTTTCTTT. Its translation is CASSSYSNTEAFF. The chain combines TRBV5-5 with TRBJ1-1; no firm D call. The V gene lost 3 bases and the J gene lost 2 bases, with 8 bases spanning the gap. CDR1 is SGHKS and CDR2 is YYEKEE in the germline V gene (reference sequence). The CDR3 is 13 residues long.

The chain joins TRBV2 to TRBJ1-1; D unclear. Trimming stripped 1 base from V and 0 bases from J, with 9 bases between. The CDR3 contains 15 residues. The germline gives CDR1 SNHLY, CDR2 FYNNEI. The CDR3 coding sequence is TGTGCCAGCAGTGAAGACCAGTATATGAACACTGAAGCTTTCTTT. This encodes CASSEDQYMNTEAFF.

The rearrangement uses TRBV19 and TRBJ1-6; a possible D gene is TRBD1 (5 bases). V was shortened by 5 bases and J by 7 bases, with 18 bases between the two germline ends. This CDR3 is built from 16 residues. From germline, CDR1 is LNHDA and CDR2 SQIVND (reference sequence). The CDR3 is CASSPHTGRGNSPLHF. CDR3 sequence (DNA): TGTGCCAGTAGTCCGCACACCGGACGGGGGAATTCACCCCTCCACTTT.

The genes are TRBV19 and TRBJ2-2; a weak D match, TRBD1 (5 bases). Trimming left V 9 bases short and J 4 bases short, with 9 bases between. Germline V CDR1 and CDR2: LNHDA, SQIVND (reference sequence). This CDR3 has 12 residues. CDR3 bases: TGTGCCAGCAGGGAATTCACCGGGGAGCTGTTTTTT. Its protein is CASREFTGELFF.

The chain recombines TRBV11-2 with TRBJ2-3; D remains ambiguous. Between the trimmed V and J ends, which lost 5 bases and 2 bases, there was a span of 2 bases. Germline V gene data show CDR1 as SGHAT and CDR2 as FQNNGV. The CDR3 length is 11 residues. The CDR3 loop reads CASSLTDTQYF. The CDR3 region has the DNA TGTGCCAGCAGCCTCACAGATACGCAGTATTTT.

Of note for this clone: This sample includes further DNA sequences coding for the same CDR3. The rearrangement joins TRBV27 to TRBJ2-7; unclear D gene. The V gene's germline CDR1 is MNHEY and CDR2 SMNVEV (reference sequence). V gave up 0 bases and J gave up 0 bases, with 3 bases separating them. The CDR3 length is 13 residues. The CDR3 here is CASSLSLSYEQYF. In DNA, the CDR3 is TGTGCCAGCAGTTTATCCCTCTCCTACGAGCAGTACTTC.

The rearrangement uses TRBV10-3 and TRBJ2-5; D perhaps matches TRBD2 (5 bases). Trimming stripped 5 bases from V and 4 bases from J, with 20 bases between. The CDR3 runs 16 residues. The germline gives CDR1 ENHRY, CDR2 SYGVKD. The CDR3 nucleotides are TGTGCCATCAGTCATAGTAGCGTGGCATCTGGAGAGACCCAGTACTTC. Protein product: CAISHSSVASGETQYF.

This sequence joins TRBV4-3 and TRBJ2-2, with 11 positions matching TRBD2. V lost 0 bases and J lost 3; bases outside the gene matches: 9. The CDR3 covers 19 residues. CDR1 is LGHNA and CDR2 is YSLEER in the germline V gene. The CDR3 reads CASSQDTVAGGLDTGELFF. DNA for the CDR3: TGCGCCAGCAGCCAAGATACGGTAGCGGGGGGGCTTGACACCGGGGAGCTGTTTTTT.

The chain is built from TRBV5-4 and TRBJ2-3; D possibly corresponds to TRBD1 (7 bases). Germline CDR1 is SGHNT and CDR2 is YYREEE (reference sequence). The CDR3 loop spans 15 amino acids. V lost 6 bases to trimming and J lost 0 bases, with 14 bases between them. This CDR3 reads CASTFQGGSTDTQYF. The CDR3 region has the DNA TGTGCCAGCACCTTCCAGGGGGGTAGCACAGATACGCAGTATTTT.

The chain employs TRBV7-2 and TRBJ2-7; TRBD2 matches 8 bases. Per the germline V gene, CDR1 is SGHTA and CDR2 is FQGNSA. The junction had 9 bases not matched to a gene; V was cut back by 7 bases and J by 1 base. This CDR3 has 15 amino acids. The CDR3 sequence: CASTNSGGGSYEQYF. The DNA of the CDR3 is TGTGCCAGCACCAACTCGGGGGGGGGTTCCTACGAGCAGTACTTC. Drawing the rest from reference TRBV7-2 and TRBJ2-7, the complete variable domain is GAGVSQSPSNKVTEKGKDVELRCDPISGHTALYWYRQSLGQGLEFLIYFQGNSAPDKSGLPSDRFSAERTGGSVSTLTIQRTQQEDSAVYLCASTNSGGGSYEQYFGPGTRLTVT.

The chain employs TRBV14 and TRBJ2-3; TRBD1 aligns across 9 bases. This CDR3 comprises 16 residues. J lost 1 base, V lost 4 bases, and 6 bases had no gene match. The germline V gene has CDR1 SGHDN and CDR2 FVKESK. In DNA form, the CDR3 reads TGTGCCAGCAGCCCATTCTGGACAGGGGGCACAGATACGCAGTATTTT. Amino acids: CASSPFWTGGTDTQYF. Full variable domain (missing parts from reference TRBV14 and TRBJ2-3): EAGVTQFPSHSVIEKGQTVTLRCDPISGHDNLYWYRRVMGKEIKFLLHFVKESKQDESGMPNNRFLAERTGGTYSTLKVQPAELEDSGVYFCASSPFWTGGTDTQYFGPGTRLTVL.

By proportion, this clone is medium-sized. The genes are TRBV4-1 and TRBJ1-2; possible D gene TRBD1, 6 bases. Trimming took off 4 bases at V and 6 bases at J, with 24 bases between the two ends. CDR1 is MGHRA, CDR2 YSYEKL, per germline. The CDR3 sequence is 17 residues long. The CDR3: CASSLTRTAIEENGYTF. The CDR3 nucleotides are TGCGCCAGCAGCCTTACGAGGACAGCTATCGAGGAAAATGGCTACACCTTC.

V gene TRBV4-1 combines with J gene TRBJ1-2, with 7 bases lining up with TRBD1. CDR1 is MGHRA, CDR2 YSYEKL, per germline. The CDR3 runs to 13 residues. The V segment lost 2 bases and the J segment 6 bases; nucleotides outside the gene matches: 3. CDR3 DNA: TGCGCCAGCAGCCAAACGGACAGGAATGGCTACACCTTC. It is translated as CASSQTDRNGYTF.

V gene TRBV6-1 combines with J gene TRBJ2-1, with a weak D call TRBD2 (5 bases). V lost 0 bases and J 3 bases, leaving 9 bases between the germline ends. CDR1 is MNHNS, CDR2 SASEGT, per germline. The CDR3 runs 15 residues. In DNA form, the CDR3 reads TGTGCCAGCAGTGAAGCTATCGGGGTCTACAATGAGCAGTTCTTC. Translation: CASSEAIGVYNEQFF.